This T cell receptor (beta chain) was obtained from a study of HIV-infected children after antiretroviral therapy interruption. General study results and limits: By the end of treatment interruption, naive CD4+ clonality (Gini) increased.

Treatment defined: PENTA 11 planned treatment interruption arm or continuous ART arm. The TCR library was built from RNA with a 3' RACE protocol and unique molecular identifiers. One entry per CDR3 protein, called by TCRdb with MiXCR from the 3' RACE reads. The sample lists around 50,000 distinct CDR3 sequences; around 4.1% were seen once. V lost 5 bases, J lost 1 base, and 13 bases lay in between. Germline V gene data show CDR1 as SNHLY and CDR2 as FYNNEI. The CDR3 totals 15 residues. This clonotype came up a few times. Its antigen remains unidentified. The source of this sequence is a pool of human donors with HIV. The sample in question was CD45RA+ CD4+ T cells from PBMCs, pooled from several time points, obtained from a donor given antiretroviral therapy, either interrupted or continuous. This sample's subset: naive CD4+ CD45RA+ CD45RO- T cells. The chain joins TRBV2 to TRBJ2-3; possibly TRBD2 for D (6 bases). The CDR3 loop reads CASSPRGKGTDTQYF. Here the CDR3 DNA reads TGTGCCAGCAGTCCCCGGGGGAAGGGCACAGATACGCAGTATTTT.